The sequence of this TCR beta chain was determined in a study of identical twins. Findings of the study overall: Insertions were reduced in abundant cord blood beta clonotypes but not in memory repertoires. Cross-sectional statistical analysis was relied on for the conclusions, without the same donors being followed.

The germline CDR1 and CDR2 sequences are LGHDT and YNNKEL (reference sequence). This CDR3 has 15 amino acids. Between the trimmed V and J ends, which lost 1 base and 7 bases, there was a span of 14 bases. Each cDNA held unique molecular identifiers, and template switching gave it a universal primer site. TCRdb re-called the 5' RACE reads with MiXCR, one entry per CDR3 protein. Of some 200,000 distinct CDR3 sequences detected, about 7.5% appear once; the ten largest clones hold around 2.1%. Concerning this clonotype itself: No antigen is known for it.

These data also featured in a second study, about yellow fever vaccine responses in identical twins. That paper states: Reported findings indicate that twins' vaccine T cell responses seemed partially convergent, partially personalized.

Sequenced material: memory (CD45RO+) T cells sorted from blood. V and J are TRBV3-1 and TRBJ2-4; D is possibly TRBD2 (6 bases). The receptor was isolated from a woman aged 18-29 years in good health. The CDR3 nucleotides read TGTGCCAGCAGCCAAGGGAGGGGTGGGGGGAACATTCAGTACTTC. Protein sequence: CASSQGRGGGNIQYF.